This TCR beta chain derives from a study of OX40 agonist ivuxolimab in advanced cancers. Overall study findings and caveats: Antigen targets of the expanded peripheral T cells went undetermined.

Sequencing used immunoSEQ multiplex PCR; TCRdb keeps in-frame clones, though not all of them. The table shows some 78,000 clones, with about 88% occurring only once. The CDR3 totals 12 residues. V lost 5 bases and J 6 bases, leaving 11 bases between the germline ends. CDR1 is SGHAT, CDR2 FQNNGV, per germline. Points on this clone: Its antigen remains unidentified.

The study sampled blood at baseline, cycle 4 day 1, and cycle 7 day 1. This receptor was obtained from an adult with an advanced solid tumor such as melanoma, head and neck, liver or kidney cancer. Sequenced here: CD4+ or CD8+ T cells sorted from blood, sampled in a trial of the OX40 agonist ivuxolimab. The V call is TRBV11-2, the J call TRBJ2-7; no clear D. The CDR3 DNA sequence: TGTGCCAGCAGCCCTTGGACGTTCGAGCAGTACTTC. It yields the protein CASSPWTFEQYF. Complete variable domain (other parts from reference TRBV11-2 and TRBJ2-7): EAGVAQSPRYKIIEKRQSVAFWCNPISGHATLYWYQQILGQGPKLLIQFQNNGVVDDSQLPKDRFSAERLKGVDSTLKIQPAKLEDSAVYLCASSPWTFEQYFGPGTRLTVT.